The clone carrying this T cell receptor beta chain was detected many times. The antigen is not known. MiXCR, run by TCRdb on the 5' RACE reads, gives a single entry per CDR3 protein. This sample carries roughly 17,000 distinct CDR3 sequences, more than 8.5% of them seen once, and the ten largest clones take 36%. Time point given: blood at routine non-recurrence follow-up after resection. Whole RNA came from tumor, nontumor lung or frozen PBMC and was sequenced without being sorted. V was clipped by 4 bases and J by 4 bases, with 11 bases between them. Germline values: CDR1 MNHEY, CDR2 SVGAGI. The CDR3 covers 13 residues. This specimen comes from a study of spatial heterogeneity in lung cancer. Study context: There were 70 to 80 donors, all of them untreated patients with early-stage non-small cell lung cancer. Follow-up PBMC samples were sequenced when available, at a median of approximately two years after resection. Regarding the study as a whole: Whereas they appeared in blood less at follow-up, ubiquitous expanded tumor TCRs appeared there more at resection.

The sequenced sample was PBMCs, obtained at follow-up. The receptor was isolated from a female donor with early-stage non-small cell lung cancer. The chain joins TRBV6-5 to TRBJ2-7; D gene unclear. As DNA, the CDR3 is TGTGCCAGCAGTTCGGTTATGGGGTACGAGCAGTACTTC. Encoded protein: CASSSVMGYEQYF.